The clone carrying this TCR beta chain is deemed medium-sized by its frequency. Its antigen is unidentified. CD45RO-CCR7+CD27+CD95- defined naive CD8+ T cells. These data belong to a study of CXCR3-negative and CXCR3-positive naive CD8 T cells. Whole-study results and caveats: For CXCR3-positive naive cells, TRB CDR3s were more hydrophobic than those of CXCR3-negative naive cells. Both naive subsets had comparably high diversity; memory CD8+ cells much lower. Partial loss of CXCR3 expression followed cryopreservation; most assays used fresh PBMCs.

Germline V lookup: CDR1 MNHEY, CDR2 SMNVEV (reference sequence). CDR3 length: 13 amino acids. Libraries were UMI-labeled 5' RACE TRB cDNA. Each CDR3 protein gets one entry in TCRdb, which reprocessed the 5' RACE reads and gives no DNA. Here the sample table reports approximately 26,000 distinct CDR3 sequences. This clonotype originated in a human donor in good health. Some clones in this sample may be carry-over from other donors' samples. The sequencing input was naive CXCR3- CD8+ T cells from blood. The subset is: CD45RO-CCR7+CD27+CD95- naive CD8+ T cells lacking CXCR3 (TNR3-). The chain uses TRBV27 and TRBJ1-1; TCRdb selects TRBD1, and the lack of DNA leaves this call unchecked. CDR3 sequence: CASSLTGTVETFF.